Shown below are 16 T cell receptor beta chains from a single sample sequenced in a study of cytotoxic CD8 clonotypes in ibrutinib-treated CLL. Produced via immunoSEQ multiplex PCR; TCRdb's table is partial and in-frame only. The sample contains 200,000 or so clones, roughly three quarters of which appear only once. The sample consisted of PBMCs, taken after 12 months of ibrutinib treatment. These receptors came from a human donor with chronic lymphocytic leukemia.

The rearrangement joins TRBV6-5 to TRBJ1-4; 9 bases fit TRBD1. Trimming at V came to 8 bases and at J to 7 bases, leaving 8 bases not matched to a gene. The CDR3 is made up of 14 amino acids. From germline, CDR1 is MNHEY and CDR2 SVGAGI. The CDR3, as DNA: TGTGCCAGCTCCGGGACAGGGTCGGGTGAAAAACTGTTTTTT. The encoded protein is CASSGTGSGEKLFF.

The rearrangement joins TRBV11-2 to TRBJ1-2; D gene uncertain. V shed 3 bases and J shed 0 bases, with 8 bases lying between them. Germline V gene lookup returns CDR1 SGHAT and CDR2 FQNNGV. This CDR3 is built from 14 residues. CDR3 sequence: CASSLGEANYGYTF. The CDR3 nucleotides read TGTGCCAGCAGCTTGGGCGAAGCTAACTATGGCTACACCTTC.

This clone was observed once. The chain joins TRBV10-3 to TRBJ1-1; 7 nucleotides line up with TRBD1. The V segment lost 4 bases and the J segment 2 bases; nucleotides outside the gene matches: 1. Per the germline V gene, CDR1 is ENHRY and CDR2 is SYGVKD. The CDR3 is 13 amino acids. The CDR3 protein is CAISGDRNTEAFF. CDR3 DNA sequence: TGTGCCATCAGTGGGGACAGAAACACTGAAGCTTTCTTT.

Note on this clone: A read error may account for a junction end that differs from germline. V gene TRBV7-7 combines with J gene TRBJ1-4, with a weak D call TRBD1 (5 bases). This CDR3 is 19 amino acids long. Germline V gene data show CDR1 as SSHAT and CDR2 as FNYEAQ (reference sequence). In DNA, the CDR3 is TGTGCTAGCAGATTCCGGGCCCACAGGCCCTCTCCTTTTAATGAAAAACTGTTTTTT. Translated: CASRFRAHRPSPFNEKLFF.

This clone was counted only a few times. The chain links TRBV5-4 to TRBJ2-7, with D unclear. The germline gives CDR1 SGHNT, CDR2 YYREEE (reference sequence). V was clipped by 2 bases and J by 0 bases, with 12 bases between them. There are 15 residues in the CDR3. CDR3 in DNA: TGTGCCAGCAGCTTTGGTCCGGGTTTCTCCTACGAGCAGTACTTC. Protein sequence: CASSFGPGFSYEQYF.

The V gene is TRBV28, the J gene TRBJ1-2, with 9 bases fitting TRBD1. Germline assignment: CDR1 MDHEN and CDR2 SYDVKM. Unmatched junction bases numbered 4, after V lost 6 bases and J lost 2 bases. CDR3 size: 14 residues. CDR3 region: CASSPGQGNYGYTF. Written as DNA, the CDR3 is TGTGCCAGCAGCCCCGGACAGGGGAACTATGGCTACACCTTC.

The chain has TRBV13 and TRBJ1-3; the D is unclear. The CDR3 runs 15 residues. In germline, CDR1 is PRHDT, CDR2 FYEKMQ (reference sequence). Trimming cost V 3 bases and J 4 bases, with 13 bases left between them. The CDR3 protein is CASSFGRSSGNTIYF. CDR3 coding DNA: TGTGCCAGCAGCTTCGGCAGGTCATCAGGAAACACCATATATTTT.

This clone was picked up a small number of times. The V call is TRBV4-1, the J call TRBJ2-5, with D maybe TRBD2 (6 bases). Germline CDR1 MGHRA, CDR2 YSYEKL. This CDR3 has 15 residues. The V gene lost 1 base and the J gene lost 5 bases, with 14 bases spanning the gap. The CDR3 DNA reads TGCGCCAGCAGCCAAGGGGGGACTCTAGGGGAGACCCAGTACTTC. This translates into CASSQGGTLGETQYF.

DNA for the CDR3: TGTGCTAGTGGCTTATTCATAGCCGGGGCCACTGAAGCTTTCTTT. Its translation is CASGLFIAGATEAFF. This chain links TRBV12-5 with TRBJ1-1, with D possibly matching TRBD1 (5 bases). CDR3 length: 15 amino acids. V was shortened by 6 bases and J by 4 bases, with 18 bases between the two germline ends. Germline V lookup: CDR1 LGHNT, CDR2 FRNRAP.

This clone turned up a few times. The rearrangement joins TRBV5-4 to TRBJ1-2, with 7 bases fitting TRBD1. The CDR3 contains 14 residues. Germline trimming cut 4 bases from V and 2 bases from J; bases unmatched to any gene: 5. Per the germline V gene, CDR1 is SGHNT and CDR2 is YYREEE (reference sequence). The CDR3, as DNA: TGTGCCAGCAGCCCCGACAGGGTGAACTATGGCTACACCTTC. Translating gives CASSPDRVNYGYTF.

The J gene is TRBJ1-5, the V gene TRBV5-4, with D maybe TRBD1 (6 bases). The CDR3 is 15 residues long. Germline V CDR1 and CDR2: SGHNT, YYREEE (reference sequence). Trimming took off 3 bases at V and 2 bases at J, with 12 bases between the two ends. The CDR3 loop is CASSSQGIGNQPQHF. The CDR3 DNA follows: TGTGCCAGCAGCTCCCAGGGGATCGGCAATCAGCCCCAGCATTTT.

V and J are TRBV7-9 and TRBJ1-1, with a possible D match to TRBD1 (5 bases). This CDR3 has 13 amino acids. V was trimmed by 5 bases and J by 10 bases, leaving 17 bases between them. CDR1 and CDR2 (germline): SEHNR, FQNEAQ (reference sequence). The CDR3 spells CASSGALKGPAFF. CDR3 DNA sequence: TGTGCCAGCAGCGGGGCCCTTAAGGGCCCAGCTTTCTTT. The full variable domain, completed using reference TRBV7-9 and TRBJ1-1, is DTGVSQNPRHKITKRGQNVTFRCDPISEHNRLYWYRQTLGQGPEFLTYFQNEAQLEKSRLLSDRFSAERPKGSFSTLEIQRTEQGDSAMYLCASSGALKGPAFFGQGTRLTVV.

The chain couples TRBV7-9 to TRBJ1-1, with D possibly matching TRBD1 (5 bases). The CDR3 runs 14 residues. The V end lost 5 bases, the J end lost 4 bases, and 14 bases lay between the germline ends. Germline lookup yields CDR1 SEHNR and CDR2 FQNEAQ (reference sequence). The CDR3 region has the DNA TGTGCCAGCAGCCTTCAGGGCATGGCCACTGAAGCTTTCTTT. Protein sequence: CASSLQGMATEAFF.

The chain carries TRBV7-6 and TRBJ1-1; D not resolved. The germline CDR1 and CDR2 sequences are SGHVS and FNYEAQ. There are 14 residues in the CDR3. Deletions cut 5 bases from V and 4 bases from J, with 14 bases between. CDR3 sequence: CASSPQGFSTEAFF. The CDR3, as DNA: TGTGCCAGCAGCCCACAAGGGTTTAGCACTGAAGCTTTCTTT.

The chain couples TRBV15 to TRBJ1-1; D might be TRBD1 (6 bases). Germline CDR1 reads LNHNV; CDR2 reads YYDKDF (reference sequence). The ends were cut back, 0 bases at V and 1 base at J, with 9 bases in the middle. The CDR3 loop spans 15 amino acids. The CDR3 spells CATSRDPGQNTEAFF. CDR3 nucleotides: TGTGCCACCAGCAGAGATCCGGGACAGAACACTGAAGCTTTCTTT. Using reference TRBV15 and TRBJ1-1 for the parts outside the CDR3, the full variable domain is DAMVIQNPRYQVTQFGKPVTLSCSQTLNHNVMYWYQQKSSQAPKLLFHYYDKDFNNEADTPDNFQSRRPNTSFCFLDIRSPGLGDTAMYLCATSRDPGQNTEAFFGQGTRLTVV.

In this sample, this clone turned up a few times. The V call is TRBV18, the J call TRBJ1-2; no clear D gene. This CDR3 is 13 amino acids long. Germline values: CDR1 KGHSH, CDR2 LQKENI. V was trimmed by 3 bases and J by 3 bases, leaving 8 bases between them. The CDR3: CASSPNGDYGYTF. The CDR3 DNA follows: TGTGCCAGCTCACCCAACGGGGACTATGGCTACACCTTC.